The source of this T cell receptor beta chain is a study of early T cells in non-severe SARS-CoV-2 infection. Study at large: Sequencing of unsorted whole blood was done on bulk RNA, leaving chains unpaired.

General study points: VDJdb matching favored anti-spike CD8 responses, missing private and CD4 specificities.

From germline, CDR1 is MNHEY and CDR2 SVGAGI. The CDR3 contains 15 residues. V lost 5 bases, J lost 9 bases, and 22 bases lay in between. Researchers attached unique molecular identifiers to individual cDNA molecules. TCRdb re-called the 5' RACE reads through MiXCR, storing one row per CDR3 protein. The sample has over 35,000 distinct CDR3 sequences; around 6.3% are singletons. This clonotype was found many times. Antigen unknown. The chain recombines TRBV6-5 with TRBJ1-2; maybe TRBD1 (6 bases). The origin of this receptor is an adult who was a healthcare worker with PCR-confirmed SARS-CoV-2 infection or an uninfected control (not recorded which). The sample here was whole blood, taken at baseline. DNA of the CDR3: TGTGCCAGCAGTCCTCAAACGGACAGATTGGGTAGCTACACCTTC. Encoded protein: CASSPQTDRLGSYTF.